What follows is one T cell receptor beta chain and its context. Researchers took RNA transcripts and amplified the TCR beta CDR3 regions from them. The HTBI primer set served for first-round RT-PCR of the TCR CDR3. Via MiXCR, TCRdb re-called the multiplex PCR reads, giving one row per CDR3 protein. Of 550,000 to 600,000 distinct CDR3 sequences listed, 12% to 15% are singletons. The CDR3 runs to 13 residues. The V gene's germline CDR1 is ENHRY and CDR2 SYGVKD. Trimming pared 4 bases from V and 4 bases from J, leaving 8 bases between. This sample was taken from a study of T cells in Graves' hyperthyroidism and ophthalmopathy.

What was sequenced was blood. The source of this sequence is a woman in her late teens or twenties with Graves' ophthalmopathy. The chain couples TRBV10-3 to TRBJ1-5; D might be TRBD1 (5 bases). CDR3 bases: TGTGCCATCAGTGTAGACAGTAATCAGCCCCAGCATTTT. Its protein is CAISVDSNQPQHF.